The present TCR beta chain was sequenced within a study of persistence of HIV-infected CD4 T cells. Study context: A couple of participants gave one leukapheresis sample; others gave up to roughly 180 mL blood repeatedly.

Sequencing used immunoSEQ version 4 in survey mode. Data came from immunoSEQ multiplex PCR; TCRdb stores just in-frame clones and leaves some out. This sample has 10,000 to 15,000 clones; 71% occur once, and the top ten carry about 18%. The stimulus was lysate of CMV-infected fibroblasts, 9 to 10 ug/mL. Sorting of responding CD4+ T cells relied on upregulated CD40 ligand together with CD69. CD8-depleted PBMCs were stimulated roughly 17 hours with anti-CD28/CD49d costimulation, CD40-blocking antibody and enfuvirtide. CDR3 length: 11 amino acids. Between the trimmed V and J ends, which lost 3 bases and 13 bases, there was a span of 13 bases. CDR1 is MDHEN and CDR2 is SYDVKM in the germline V gene. With regard to this clone: Its antigen is unidentified.

This receptor was obtained from an adult man with HIV who was CMV-seropositive. The specimen comprised CD4+ T cells sorted from PBMCs after approximately 19-hour stimulation, sampled from a patient who received antiretroviral therapy. The chain couples TRBV28 to TRBJ2-7; D unresolved. CDR3 region: CASSFLGAHYF. CDR3 DNA sequence: TGTGCCAGCAGTTTTCTCGGCGCGCACTACTTC.